The T cell receptor beta chain described here comes from a study of cytomegalovirus exposure and HLA in healthy donors. The CDR3 totals 15 residues. V was pared by 4 bases and J by 3 bases, with 4 bases of the junction left unmatched. CDR1 is SGHRS, CDR2 YFSETQ, per germline. Both 60 Vbeta primers and 13 Jbeta primers went into the PCR. Original processing notes: Later work found 80 million or so unique TCR beta chains, with 10 million to 14 million shared. Assay used: immunoSEQ multiplex PCR; TCRdb lists only in-frame clones, some missing. D and trimming were read from the DNA, whereas the V and J calls and clone size are those reported in that table. The sample yields some 180,000 clones, roughly 72% seen once.

Sequences were obtained from PBMCs. The receptor comes from a man aged 25 to 40 in good health and CMV-seronegative. The chain carries TRBV5-1 and TRBJ2-7; 13 bases agree with TRBD2. The DNA of the CDR3 is TGCGCCAGCAGCCCTGGGACTAGCGGGATCTACGAGCAGTACTTC. It specifies CASSPGTSGIYEQYF.